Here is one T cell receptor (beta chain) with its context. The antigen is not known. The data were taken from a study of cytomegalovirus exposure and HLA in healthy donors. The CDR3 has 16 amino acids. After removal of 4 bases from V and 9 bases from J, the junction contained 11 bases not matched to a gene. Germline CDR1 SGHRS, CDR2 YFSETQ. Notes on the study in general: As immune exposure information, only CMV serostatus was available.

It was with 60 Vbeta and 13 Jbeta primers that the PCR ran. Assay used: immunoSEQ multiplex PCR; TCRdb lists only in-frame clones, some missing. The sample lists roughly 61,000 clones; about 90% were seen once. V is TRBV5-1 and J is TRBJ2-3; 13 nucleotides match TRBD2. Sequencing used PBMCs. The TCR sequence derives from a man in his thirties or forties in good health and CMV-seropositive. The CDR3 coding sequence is TGCGCCAGCAGCCCTTTATTCGGGACTAGCGGGATAACGCAGTATTTT. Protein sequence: CASSPLFGTSGITQYF.